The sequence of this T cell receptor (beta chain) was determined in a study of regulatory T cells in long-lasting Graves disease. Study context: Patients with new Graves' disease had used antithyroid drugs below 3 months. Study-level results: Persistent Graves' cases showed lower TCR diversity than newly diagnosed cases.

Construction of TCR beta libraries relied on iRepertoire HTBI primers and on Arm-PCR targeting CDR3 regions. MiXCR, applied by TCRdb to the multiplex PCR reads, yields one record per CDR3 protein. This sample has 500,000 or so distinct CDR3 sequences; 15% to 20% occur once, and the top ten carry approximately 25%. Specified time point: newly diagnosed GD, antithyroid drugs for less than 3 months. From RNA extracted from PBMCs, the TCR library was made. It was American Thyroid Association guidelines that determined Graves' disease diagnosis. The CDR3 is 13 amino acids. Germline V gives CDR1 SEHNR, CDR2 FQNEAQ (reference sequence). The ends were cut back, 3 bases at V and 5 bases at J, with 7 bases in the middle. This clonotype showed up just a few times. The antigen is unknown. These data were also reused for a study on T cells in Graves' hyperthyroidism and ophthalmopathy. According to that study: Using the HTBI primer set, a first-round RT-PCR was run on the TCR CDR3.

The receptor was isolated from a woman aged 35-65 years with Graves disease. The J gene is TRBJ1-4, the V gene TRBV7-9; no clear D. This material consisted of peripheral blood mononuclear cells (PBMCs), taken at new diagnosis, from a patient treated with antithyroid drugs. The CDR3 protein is CASSFQGNEKLFF. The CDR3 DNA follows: TGTGCCAGCAGCTTTCAAGGGAATGAAAAACTGTTTTTT.